This TCR beta chain was found in a study of regulatory T cells in long-lasting Graves disease. Study conclusions and caveats: TCR diversity was lower in persistent Graves' patients than in newly diagnosed ones.

Sample time point: newly diagnosed GD, antithyroid drugs for less than 3 months. PBMC RNA served as the TCR library source. CDR3 regions were amplified by Arm-PCR using iRepertoire HTBI primers to build TCR beta libraries. Using its own MiXCR run on the multiplex PCR reads, TCRdb lists one record per CDR3 protein. The sample has about 310,000 distinct CDR3 sequences, 18% seen once. Trimming removed 10 bases from V and 3 bases from J, with 15 bases in between. The CDR3 covers 13 residues. Germline-derived CDR1 and CDR2 are ENHRY and SYGVKD. The table lists this clonotype with many counts. Its antigen is currently unknown.

This chain uses TRBV10-3 with TRBJ1-2; no firm D call. The specimen comprised peripheral blood mononuclear cells (PBMCs), sampled at new diagnosis, from a patient treated with antithyroid drugs. The TCR was taken from a female donor with Graves disease. CDR3 in amino acids: CATWAEDDYGYTF. CDR3 sequence (DNA): TGTGCCACCTGGGCGGAGGATGACTATGGCTACACCTTC.